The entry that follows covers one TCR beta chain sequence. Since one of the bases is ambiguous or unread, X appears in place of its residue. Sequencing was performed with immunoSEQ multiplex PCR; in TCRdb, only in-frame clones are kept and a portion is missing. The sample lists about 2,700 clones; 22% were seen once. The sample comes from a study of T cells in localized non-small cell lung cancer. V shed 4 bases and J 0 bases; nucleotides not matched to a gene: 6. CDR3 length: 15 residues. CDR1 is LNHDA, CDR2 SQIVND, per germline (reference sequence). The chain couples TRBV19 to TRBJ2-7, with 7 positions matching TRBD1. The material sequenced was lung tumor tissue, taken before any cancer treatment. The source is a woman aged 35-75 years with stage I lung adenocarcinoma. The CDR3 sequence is CASSKGGAXSYEQYF. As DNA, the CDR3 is TGTGCCAGTAGTAAAGGGGGCGCCRTCTCCTACGAGCAGTACTTC.